The 10 T cell receptor beta chains reported below all come from one sample, sequenced in a study of cytomegalovirus exposure and HLA in healthy donors. The PCR employed 60 Vbeta primers together with 13 Jbeta primers. Repertoires were generated with immunoSEQ multiplex PCR, while TCRdb's copy carries only in-frame clones and drops some. The table lists 150,000 to 180,000 clones, 65% to 85% of them singletons. Sequenced input: PBMCs. Every receptor here comes from a man aged 18 to 35 in good health and CMV-seronegative.

The chain combines TRBV4-3 with TRBJ2-3, with D maybe TRBD1 (6 bases). Trimming removed 1 base at V and 3 bases at J, with 14 bases between. The germline V gene has CDR1 LGHNA and CDR2 YSLEER. The CDR3 length is 16 residues. The CDR3 region is CASSQGRQGWTDTQYF. The CDR3 coding sequence is TGCGCCAGCAGCCAAGGCAGGCAGGGGTGGACAGATACGCAGTATTTT.

The chain couples TRBV4-1 to TRBJ1-1; 12 bases map to TRBD1. The CDR3 is made up of 15 amino acids. Germline V CDR1 and CDR2: MGHRA, YSYEKL. J was trimmed by 6 bases and V by 4 bases; bases with no gene match: 6. CDR3 loop: CASSPRDRGLPEAFF. The DNA for the CDR3 is TGCGCCAGCAGCCCCCGGGACAGGGGGCTCCCTGAAGCTTTCTTT.

V gene TRBV6-1 combines with J gene TRBJ1-6, with D possibly TRBD1 on 6 matching bases. V lost 10 bases and J 4 bases, leaving 17 bases between the germline ends. CDR1 and CDR2 from the germline V gene are MNHNS and SASEGT. The CDR3 has 15 residues. The CDR3 nucleotides are TGTGCCATCCCCAAACGACAGGTTTATAATTCACCCCTCCACTTT. Translation gives CAIPKRQVYNSPLHF.

This clone has just a few counts. The chain combines TRBV10-2 with TRBJ2-7; D is perhaps TRBD2 (5 bases). In germline, CDR1 is WSHSY, CDR2 SAAADI. The CDR3 contains 14 residues. Trimming cost V 4 bases and J 3 bases, with 13 bases left between them. The CDR3 protein is CASSGGVEGYEQYF. The CDR3 DNA is TGCGCCAGCAGTGGTGGGGTTGAGGGCTACGAGCAGTACTTC.

V is TRBV7-9 and J is TRBJ1-1, with TRBD1 identical over 10 bases. Germline values: CDR1 SEHNR, CDR2 FQNEAQ (reference sequence). This CDR3 comprises 15 residues. V lost 7 bases to trimming and J lost 4 bases; unmatched junction nucleotides: 9. DNA of the CDR3: TGTGCCAGCAACCGCTTTGACAGGGGGCTCACTGAAGCTTTCTTT. Translation: CASNRFDRGLTEAFF.

CDR3 DNA: TGTGCCAGCAGTTACAGGGACGGGGGCAATGAGCAGTTCTTC. Translation: CASSYRDGGNEQFF. The chain is built from TRBV6-6 and TRBJ2-1; TRBD2 might be the D (6 bases). The CDR3 consists of 14 residues. V shed 2 bases and J shed 6 bases, with 11 bases lying between them. Per the germline V gene, CDR1 is MNHNY and CDR2 is SVGAGI (reference sequence).

This chain links TRBV21-1 with TRBJ2-3; no DNA check was done on the table's D call, TRBD2. TRBV21-1 is given as a pseudogene. The CDR3 length is 17 residues. CDR3 DNA: TGTGCCAGCAGCACCCTAGGGACTAGCGGGAGCACAGATACGCAGTATTTT. Translation gives CASSTLGTSGSTDTQYF.

This clone was seen a single time. The chain's CDR3 is CAWSVSSGRYNEQFF. The CDR3, as DNA: TGTGCCTGGAGTGTCTCTAGCGGGAGATACAATGAGCAGTTCTTC. This rearrangement joins TRBV30 to TRBJ2-1; 10 bases fit TRBD2. From germline, CDR1 is GTSNPN and CDR2 SVGIG (reference sequence). The junction had 3 bases not matched to a gene; V was cut back by 0 bases and J by 4 bases. The CDR3 runs to 15 residues.

The chain uses TRBV15 and TRBJ2-3; D call uncertain. This CDR3 spans 16 amino acids. V was cut by 0 bases and J by 0 bases, with 10 bases left in between. In germline, CDR1 is LNHNV, CDR2 YYDKDF (reference sequence). CDR3 nucleotide sequence: TGTGCCACCAGCAGAGATGTGGCAGGAAGCACAGATACGCAGTATTTT. Translation gives CATSRDVAGSTDTQYF.

V usage is TRBV19 and J usage is TRBJ2-1, with 10 nucleotides matching TRBD1. The V gene end was trimmed by 5 bases and the J gene end by 7 bases; junction bases not matched to a gene: 14. The length of the CDR3 is 17 residues. Germline values: CDR1 LNHDA, CDR2 SQIVND (reference sequence). The chain's CDR3 is CASSPRTGGFSVNEQFF. As DNA, the CDR3 is TGTGCCAGTAGTCCCCGGACAGGGGGTTTTTCGGTTAATGAGCAGTTCTTC. Using reference TRBV19 and TRBJ2-1 for the parts outside the CDR3, the full variable domain is DGGITQSPKYLFRKEGQNVTLSCEQNLNHDAMYWYRQDPGQGLRLIYYSQIVNDFQKGDIAEGYSVSREKKESFPLTVTSAQKNPTAFYLCASSPRTGGFSVNEQFFGPGTRLTVL.